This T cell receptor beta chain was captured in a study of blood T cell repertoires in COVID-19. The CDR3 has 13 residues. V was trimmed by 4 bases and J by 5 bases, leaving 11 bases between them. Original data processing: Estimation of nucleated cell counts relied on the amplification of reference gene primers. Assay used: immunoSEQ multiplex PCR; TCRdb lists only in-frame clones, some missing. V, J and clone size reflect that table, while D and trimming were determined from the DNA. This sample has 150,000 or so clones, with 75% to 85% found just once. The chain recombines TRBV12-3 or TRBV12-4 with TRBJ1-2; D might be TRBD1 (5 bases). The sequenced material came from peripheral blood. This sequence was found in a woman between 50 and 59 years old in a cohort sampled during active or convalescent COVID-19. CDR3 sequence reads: CASSWEGRYGYTF. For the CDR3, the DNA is TGTGCCAGCAGTTGGGAGGGGCGGTATGGCTACACCTTC.